The clone carrying this T cell receptor (beta chain) was seen more than once but under ten times. Antigen specificity is unknown. One entry per CDR3 protein results from TCRdb running MiXCR on the reads. The data contain approximately 340,000 distinct CDR3 sequences, roughly 29% of them singletons. CDR3 length: 14 residues. Trimming left V 5 bases short and J 0 bases short, with 8 bases between. Germline assignment: CDR1 LNHDA and CDR2 SQIVND (reference sequence). This sample was taken from a study of T cell repertoires in cytomegalovirus infection. Study at large: Matching HLA type and CMV infection were both indicated by public TCR beta signatures. Study observations and caveats: Cumulative public TCR beta family frequency identified CMV carriers with the relevant HLA.

Material: cultured PBMCs, obtained from culture after CMV antigen stimulation. The source of this sequence is a human donor in good health (CMV status not recorded). Some clones in this sample may be carry-over from other donors' samples. This rearrangement joins TRBV19 to TRBJ1-5; D is undetermined. CDR3 nucleotide sequence: TGTGCCAGTAGTGGCCTGGATAGCAATCAGCCCCAGCATTTT. Translation gives CASSGLDSNQPQHF.